These 3 T cell receptor beta chains came from one sample sequenced in a study of blood T cell repertoires in COVID-19. Some clones are missing from TCRdb's copy, which holds only in-frame ones; the method was immunoSEQ multiplex PCR. This sample carries under 200,000 clones, 87% of them seen once, and the ten largest clones take about 4%. The specimen sequenced was peripheral blood. Receptors originate from a man between 18 and 29 years old with active or convalescent COVID-19.

This chain uses TRBV6-5 with TRBJ1-3; D might be TRBD1 (5 bases). Trimming pared 0 bases from V and 3 bases from J, leaving 9 bases between. The CDR3 is 15 amino acids. The V gene's germline CDR1 is MNHEY and CDR2 SVGAGI. CDR3 sequence: CASSYSRQNGNTIYF. Here the CDR3 DNA reads TGTGCCAGCAGTTACTCGAGACAGAATGGAAACACCATATATTTT.

V and J are TRBV11-2 and TRBJ1-6; D gene unclear. Germline V gene lookup returns CDR1 SGHAT and CDR2 FQNNGV. The CDR3 loop spans 16 amino acids. The V end lost 1 base, the J end lost 0 bases, and 7 bases lay between the germline ends. CDR3 coding DNA: TGTGCCAGCAGCTTAGTTTACAGCTCCTATAATTCACCCCTCCACTTT. It encodes CASSLVYSSYNSPLHF.

The chain combines TRBV12-3 or TRBV12-4 with TRBJ1-1; the match to TRBD1 covers 9 bases. With V trimmed by 4 bases and J by 10 bases, 7 bases remained unmatched. The length of the CDR3 is 13 residues. CDR3 nucleotide sequence: TGTGCCAGCAGTTCCGGGACAGGGAAGGGAGCTTTCTTT. Translating it yields CASSSGTGKGAFF.